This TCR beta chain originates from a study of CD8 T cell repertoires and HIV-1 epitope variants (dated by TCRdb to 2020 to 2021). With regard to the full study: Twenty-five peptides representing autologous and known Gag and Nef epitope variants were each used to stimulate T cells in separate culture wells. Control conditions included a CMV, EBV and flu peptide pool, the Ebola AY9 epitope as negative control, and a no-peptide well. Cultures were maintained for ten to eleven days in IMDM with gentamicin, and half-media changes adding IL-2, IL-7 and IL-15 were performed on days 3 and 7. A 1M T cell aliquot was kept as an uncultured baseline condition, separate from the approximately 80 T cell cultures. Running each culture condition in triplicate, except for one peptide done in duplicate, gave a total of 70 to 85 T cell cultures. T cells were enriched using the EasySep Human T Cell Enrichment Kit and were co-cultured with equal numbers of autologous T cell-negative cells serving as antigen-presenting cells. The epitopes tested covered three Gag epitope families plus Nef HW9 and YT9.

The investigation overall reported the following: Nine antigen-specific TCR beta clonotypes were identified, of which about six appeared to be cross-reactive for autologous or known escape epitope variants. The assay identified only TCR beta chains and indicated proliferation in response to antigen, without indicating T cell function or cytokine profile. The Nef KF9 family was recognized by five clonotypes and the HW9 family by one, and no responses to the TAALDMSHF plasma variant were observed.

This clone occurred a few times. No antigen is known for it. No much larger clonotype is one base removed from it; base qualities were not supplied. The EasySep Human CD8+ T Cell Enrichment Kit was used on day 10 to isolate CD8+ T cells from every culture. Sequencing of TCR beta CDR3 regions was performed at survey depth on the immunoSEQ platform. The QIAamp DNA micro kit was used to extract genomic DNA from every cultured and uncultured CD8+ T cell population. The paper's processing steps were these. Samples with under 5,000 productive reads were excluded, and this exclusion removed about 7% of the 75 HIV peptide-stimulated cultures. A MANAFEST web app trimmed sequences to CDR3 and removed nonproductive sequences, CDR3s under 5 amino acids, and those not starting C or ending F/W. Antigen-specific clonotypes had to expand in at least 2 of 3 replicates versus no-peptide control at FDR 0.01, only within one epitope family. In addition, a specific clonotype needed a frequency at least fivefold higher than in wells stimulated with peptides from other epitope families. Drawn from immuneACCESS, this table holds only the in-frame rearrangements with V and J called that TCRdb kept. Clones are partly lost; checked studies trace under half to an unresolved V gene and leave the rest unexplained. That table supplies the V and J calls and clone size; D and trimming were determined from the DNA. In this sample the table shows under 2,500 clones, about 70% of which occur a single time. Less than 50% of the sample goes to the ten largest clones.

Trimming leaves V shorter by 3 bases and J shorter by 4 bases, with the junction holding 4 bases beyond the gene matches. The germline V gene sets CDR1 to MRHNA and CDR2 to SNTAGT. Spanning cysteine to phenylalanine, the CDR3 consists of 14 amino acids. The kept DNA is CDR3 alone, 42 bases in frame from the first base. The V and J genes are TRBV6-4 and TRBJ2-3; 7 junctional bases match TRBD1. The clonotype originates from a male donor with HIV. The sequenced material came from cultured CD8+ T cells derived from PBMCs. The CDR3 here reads CASSEEGAADTQYF. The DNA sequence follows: TGTGCCAGCAGTGAAGAGGGGGCGGCAGATACGCAGTATTTT.